This entry lists 17 T cell receptor beta chains sequenced from one sample in a study of T cells in Graves' hyperthyroidism and ophthalmopathy. Amplification targeted TCR beta CDR3 regions from RNA transcripts. HTBI primers were the set used in a first-round RT-PCR of the TCR CDR3. TCRdb used MiXCR to reprocess the multiplex PCR reads, holding one entry per CDR3 protein. The sample has about 840,000 distinct CDR3 sequences, about 38% seen once. The sample comprised blood. All receptors derive from a man between 18 and 35 years old with Graves' hyperthyroidism.

This clonotype has only a few counts. This sequence joins TRBV7-8 and TRBJ2-7, with 9 positions matching TRBD1. The V and J ends lost 5 bases and 7 bases, in that order; junction bases with no gene match: 12. CDR1 SGHVS and CDR2 FQNEAQ come from the germline V gene. There are 15 residues in the CDR3. CDR3 nucleotide sequence: TGTGCCAGCAGCCTGCGTCGGGACAGGGCTTGGGAGCAGTACTTC. It translates to CASSLRRDRAWEQYF.

Points on this clonotype: This may arise from a read error, as a much more abundant clone is one base away. V gene TRBV7-2 combines with J gene TRBJ2-7; 8 bases are a match to TRBD2. The CDR3 has 15 amino acids. The germline gives CDR1 SGHTA, CDR2 FQGNSA. CDR3 sequence (DNA): TGTGCCCGCAGCTTAGGAAGCGGGAGTACCTACGAGCAGTACTTC. Protein: CARSLGSGSTYEQYF.

This clonotype showed up many times. V is TRBV20-1 and J is TRBJ2-7; tentative D call: TRBD2 (6 bases). The germline V and J ends were trimmed by 6 bases and 6 bases, with 15 bases remaining between them. This CDR3 has 12 amino acids. Germline lookup yields CDR1 DFQATT and CDR2 SNEGSKA (reference sequence). The CDR3 region has the DNA TGCAGTGCGAGTCCGCAGGGAGGCGAGCAGTACTTC. Its translation is CSASPQGGEQYF.

This clonotype was counted at least ten times. The chain uses TRBV6-5 and TRBJ1-2, with TRBD1 matching 9 bases. The ends lost 5 bases at V and 8 bases at J; junction bases unmatched: 12. The CDR3 loop spans 15 amino acids. In germline, CDR1 is MNHEY, CDR2 SVGAGI. The CDR3 DNA reads as TGTGCCAGCAGTGGTGGGGACAGGGCAGAAAGAGGCTACACCTTC. This sequence encodes CASSGGDRAERGYTF.

This clonotype was found many times. The V call is TRBV29-1, the J call TRBJ1-2; D gene unclear. Trimming pared 8 bases from V and 4 bases from J, leaving 11 bases between. The CDR3 runs 11 residues. The germline CDR1 and CDR2 sequences are SQVTM and ANQGSEA. The CDR3 region is CSSLSGYGYTF. CDR3 bases: TGCAGCTCCTTGTCGGGCTATGGCTACACCTTC.

This clonotype has ten or more counts. The genes are TRBV5-1 and TRBJ1-1; the D gene is possibly TRBD1 (6 bases). This CDR3 has 14 residues. V dropped 0 bases and J dropped 4 bases, with 10 bases sitting between them. Germline assignment: CDR1 SGHRS and CDR2 YFSETQ. The CDR3 loop reads CASSLDRVATEAFF. DNA for the CDR3: TGCGCCAGCAGCTTGGACAGGGTGGCCACTGAAGCTTTCTTT. Looking up the rest from reference TRBV5-1 and TRBJ1-1 gives the full variable domain: KAGVTQTPRYLIKTRGQQVTLSCSPISGHRSVSWYQQTPGQGLQFLFEYFSETQRNKGNFPGRFSGRQFSNSRSEMNVSTLELGDSALYLCASSLDRVATEAFFGQGTRLTVV.

The CDR3 loop reads CASSSLGSSTDTQYF. In DNA form, the CDR3 reads TGTGCCAGCAGCTCGCTCGGGAGTAGCACAGATACGCAGTACTTC. This rearrangement joins TRBV7-2 to TRBJ2-5; D might be TRBD2 (6 bases). The CDR3 extends over 15 amino acids. Between the trimmed V and J ends, which lost 4 bases and 11 bases, there was a span of 23 bases. CDR1 is SGHTA, CDR2 FQGNSA, per germline.

The V call is TRBV7-2, the J call TRBJ2-7; D may be TRBD2 (5 bases). The CDR3 spans 14 residues. The V gene lost 5 bases and the J gene lost 4 bases, with 15 bases spanning the gap. Germline CDR1 and CDR2: SGHTA and FQGNSA. The CDR3 coding sequence is TGTGCCAGCAGCCAAGGTGGCAGGACTTACGAGCAGTACTTC. Translated, it gives CASSQGGRTYEQYF.

This clonotype was picked up many times. The chain uses TRBV7-2 and TRBJ2-5; 7 positions match TRBD1. The CDR3 has 14 residues. With V trimmed by 2 bases and J by 4 bases, 4 bases remained unmatched. In germline, CDR1 is SGHTA, CDR2 FQGNSA. The CDR3: CASSLTTGRETQYF. Written as DNA, the CDR3 is TGTGCCAGCAGCTTAACGACAGGGCGAGAGACCCAGTACTTC. The full variable domain, with the rest looked up from reference TRBV7-2 and TRBJ2-5, is GAGVSQSPSNKVTEKGKDVELRCDPISGHTALYWYRQSLGQGLEFLIYFQGNSAPDKSGLPSDRFSAERTGGSVSTLTIQRTQQEDSAVYLCASSLTTGRETQYFGPGTRLLVL.

The chain has TRBV9 and TRBJ2-6; D is possibly TRBD1 or TRBD2 (5 bases each). The CDR3 runs to 17 residues. CDR1 and CDR2 from the germline V gene are SGDLS and YYNGEE. Deletions cut 1 base from V and 4 bases from J, with 15 bases between. CDR3 nucleotide sequence: TGTGCCAGCAGCGTAACGGTCAGAGGGGCCGGGGCCAACGTCCTGACTTTC. This codes for CASSVTVRGAGANVLTF. The whole variable domain, remainder taken from reference TRBV9 and TRBJ2-6, is DSGVTQTPKHLITATGQRVTLRCSPRSGDLSVYWYQQSLDQGLQFLIQYYNGEERAKGNILERFSAQQFPDLHSELNLSSLELGDSALYFCASSVTVRGAGANVLTFGAGSRLTVL.

CDR3 DNA: TGCAGCGGATACCTCCGGGGCTACTCTGGAAACACCATATATTTT. Translation: CSGYLRGYSGNTIYF. This chain connects TRBV29-1 to TRBJ1-3; TRBD1 might be the D (5 bases). There are 15 residues in the CDR3. The germline V and J ends were trimmed by 7 bases and 0 bases, with 16 bases remaining between them. Germline values: CDR1 SQVTM, CDR2 ANQGSEA.

The CDR3 sequence is CATRDREGELFF. In nucleotides, the CDR3 is TGTGCCACCCGGGACAGGGAGGGGGAGCTGTTTTTT. The genes are TRBV10-3 and TRBJ2-2; 9 bases align to TRBD1. V lost 10 bases and J lost 8; bases outside the gene matches: 5. The CDR3 is 12 amino acids. Germline CDR1 and CDR2: ENHRY and SYGVKD.

In regard to this clonotype: One end of the junction is discordant with germline, which a read error may explain. The rearrangement uses TRBV7-7 and TRBJ1-5, with 9 bases aligning to TRBD1. Germline V gene lookup returns CDR1 SSHAT and CDR2 FNYEAQ (reference sequence). The CDR3 length is 16 residues. The CDR3 loop is CASSQDWDRDNQPQHF. The CDR3 DNA reads as TGCGCCAGCAGCCAAGATTGGGACAGGGACAATCAGCCCCAGCATTTT.

The sample holds a few counts of this clonotype. This rearrangement joins TRBV6-2 or TRBV6-3 to TRBJ2-7; D may correspond to TRBD1 or TRBD2 (5 bases each). Trimming removed 6 bases at V and 3 bases at J, with 18 bases between. Germline CDR1 and CDR2: MNHEY and SVGEGT. The CDR3 covers 15 residues. CDR3 nucleotides: TGTGCCAGCAGCGGACCCGGGACGGGATACTACGAGCAGTACTTC. Translated, it gives CASSGPGTGYYEQYF.

This clonotype was seen more than once but under ten times. CDR3 nucleotide sequence: TGTGCCAGCAGCACTGAGATGGGCTACGTGGGGCAAGAGACCCAGTACTTC. It is translated as CASSTEMGYVGQETQYF. This chain uses TRBV7-2 with TRBJ2-5; D is unclear. Trimming took 5 bases from V and 2 from J, leaving 21 bases between them. The germline V gene has CDR1 SGHTA and CDR2 FQGNSA. This CDR3 region has 17 residues.

This clonotype has only one observation. One end of the junction fails to match germline, which may point to a read error. The chain is built from TRBV7-8 and TRBJ2-3; D ambiguous. The CDR3 covers 16 residues. Germline V gene lookup returns CDR1 SGHVS and CDR2 FQNEAQ. CDR3 sequence: CASSQDVGRITDTQYF. In DNA form, the CDR3 reads TGCGCCAGCAGCCAAGATGTTGGCAGAATTACAGATACGCAGTATTTT.

This clonotype was seen only a few times. The chain has TRBV9 and TRBJ2-2, with 7 bases lining up with TRBD1. The ends lost 4 bases at V and 5 bases at J; junction bases unmatched: 8. The germline CDR1 and CDR2 sequences are SGDLS and YYNGEE. The CDR3 extends over 15 amino acids. DNA of the CDR3: TGTGCCAGCAGCAACCGGGACAGAAGGACCGGGGAGCTGTTTTTT. Translation gives CASSNRDRRTGELFF.